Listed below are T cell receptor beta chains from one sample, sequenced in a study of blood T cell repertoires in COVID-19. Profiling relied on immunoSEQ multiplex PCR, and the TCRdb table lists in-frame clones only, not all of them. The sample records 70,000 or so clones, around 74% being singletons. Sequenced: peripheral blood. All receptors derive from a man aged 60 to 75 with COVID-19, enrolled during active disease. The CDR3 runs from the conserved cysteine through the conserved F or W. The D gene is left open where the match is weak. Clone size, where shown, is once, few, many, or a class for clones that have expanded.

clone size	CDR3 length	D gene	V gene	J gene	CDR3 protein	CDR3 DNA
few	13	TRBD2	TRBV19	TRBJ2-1	CASSLLAYNEQFF	TGTGCCAGTAGCCTACTAGCGTACAATGAGCAGTTCTTC
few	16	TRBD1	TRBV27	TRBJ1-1	CASSAATGTENTEAFF	TGTGCCAGCAGTGCCGCTACCGGGACAGAGAACACTGAAGCTTTCTTT
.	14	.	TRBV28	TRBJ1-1	CASTVPGGFTEAFF	TGTGCCAGCACCGTACCGGGGGGTTTCACTGAAGCTTTCTTT
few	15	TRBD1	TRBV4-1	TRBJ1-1	CASSQTGQGISEAFF	TGCGCCAGCAGCCAAACTGGACAGGGCATTTCTGAAGCTTTCTTT
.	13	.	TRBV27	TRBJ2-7	CASKPTDAYEQYF	TGTGCCAGCAAACCGACAGACGCCTACGAGCAGTACTTC
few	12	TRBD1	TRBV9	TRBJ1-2	CASSPRGYGYTF	TGTGCCAGCAGCCCCAGGGGGTACGGCTACACCTTC
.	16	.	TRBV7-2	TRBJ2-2	CASSFGGIANTGELFF	TGTGCCAGCAGCTTTGGCGGGATTGCTAACACCGGGGAGCTGTTTTTT
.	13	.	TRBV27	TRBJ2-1	CASSLGLYNEQFF	TGTGCCAGCAGTTTGGGGCTCTACAATGAGCAGTTCTTC
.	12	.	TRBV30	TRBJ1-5	CAWSDGYQPQHF	TGTGCCTGGAGTGACGGGTATCAGCCCCAGCATTTT
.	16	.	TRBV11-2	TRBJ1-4	CASSPGYGGGNEKLFF	TGTGCCAGCAGCCCGGGGTACGGAGGTGGGAATGAAAAACTGTTTTTT
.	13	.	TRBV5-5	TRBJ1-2	CASSFGGAEGYTF	TGTGCCAGCAGCTTTGGGGGCGCGGAAGGCTACACCTTC
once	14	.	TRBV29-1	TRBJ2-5	CSAARGGYQETQYF	TGCAGCGCAGCCCGTGGGGGGTACCAAGAGACCCAGTACTTC
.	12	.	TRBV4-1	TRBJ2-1	CASSQDGNEQFF	TGCGCCAGCAGCCAAGACGGGAATGAGCAGTTCTTC
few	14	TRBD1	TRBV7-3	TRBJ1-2	CASSPSDRDYGYTF	TGTGCCAGCAGCCCCTCGGACAGGGACTATGGCTACACCTTC
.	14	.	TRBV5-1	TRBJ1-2	CASSPDRANYGYTF	TGCGCCAGCAGCCCGGACAGAGCTAACTATGGCTACACCTTC
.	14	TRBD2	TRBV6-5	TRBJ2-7	CASSLAGGLYEQYF	TGTGCCAGCAGCCTAGCGGGGGGCCTCTACGAGCAGTACTTC
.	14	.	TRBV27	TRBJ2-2	CAIATSGNSGELFF	TGTGCCATCGCTACCTCCGGCAACAGCGGGGAGCTGTTTTTT
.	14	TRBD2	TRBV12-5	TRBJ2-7	CASGWGGLPYEQYF	TGTGCTAGTGGTTGGGGGGGACTACCCTACGAGCAGTACTTC
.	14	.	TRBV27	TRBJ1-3	CASSQQRTGNTIYF	TGTGCCAGCAGTCAACAGAGAACAGGAAACACCATATATTTT
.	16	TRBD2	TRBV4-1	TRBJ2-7	CASSPDFSGRDYEQYF	TGCGCCAGCAGCCCGGATTTCTCCGGGAGGGACTACGAGCAGTACTTC
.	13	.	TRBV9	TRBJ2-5	CASSVDPRETQYF	TGTGCCAGCAGCGTAGATCCGCGAGAGACCCAGTACTTC
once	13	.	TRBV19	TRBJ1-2	CASKPSGAGGYTF	TGTGCCAGTAAACCTTCCGGGGCGGGAGGCTACACCTTC
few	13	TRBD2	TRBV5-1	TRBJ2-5	CASSWQAGETQYF	TGCGCCAGCAGCTGGCAAGCGGGGGAGACCCAGTACTTC
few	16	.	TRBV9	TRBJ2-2	CASHTGGGGGTGELFF	TGTGCCAGCCACACAGGTGGTGGGGGCGGCACCGGGGAGCTGTTTTTT
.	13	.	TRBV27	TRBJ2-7	CASSRAGTYEQYF	TGTGCCAGCAGCCGGGCAGGGACCTACGAGCAGTACTTC
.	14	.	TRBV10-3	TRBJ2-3	CATTWQGSTDTQYF	TGTGCCACCACCTGGCAGGGGAGCACAGATACGCAGTATTTT
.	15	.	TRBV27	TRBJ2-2	CASSSLLEYTGELFF	TGTGCCAGCAGTTCTCTCCTAGAGTACACCGGGGAGCTGTTTTTT
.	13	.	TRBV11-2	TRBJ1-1	CASSLNEDSEAFF	TGTGCCAGCAGCTTAAACGAGGACAGTGAAGCTTTCTTT
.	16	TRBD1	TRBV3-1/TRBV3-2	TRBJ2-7	CASSLGTALLAYEQYF	TGTGCCAGCAGCTTAGGGACAGCCCTGTTGGCCTACGAGCAGTACTTC
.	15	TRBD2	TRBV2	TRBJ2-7	CASSELAGGNYEQYF	TGTGCCAGCAGTGAACTAGCGGGGGGAAATTACGAGCAGTACTTC
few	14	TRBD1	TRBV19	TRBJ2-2	CASGQGWTTGELFF	TGTGCCAGTGGACAGGGGTGGACCACCGGGGAGCTGTTTTTT
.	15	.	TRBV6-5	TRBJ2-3	CASSYWQGIGGTQYF	TGTGCCAGCAGTTACTGGCAGGGCATCGGGGGTACGCAGTATTTT
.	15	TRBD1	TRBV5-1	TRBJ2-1	CASSLRRGLTNEQFF	TGCGCCAGCAGCTTAAGAAGGGGGCTGACCAATGAGCAGTTCTTC